The present T cell receptor (beta chain) was sequenced within a study of OX40 agonist ivuxolimab in advanced cancers. Study in general: Aged roughly 23 to 80 with a mean of about 63 years, they were about 80% male. Earlier treatment with anti-PD-1, anti-PD-L1 or anti-CTLA-4 was permitted, and approximately 38% had received some.

TCRdb's copy holds only in-frame clones and misses some; the assay was immunoSEQ multiplex PCR. The table includes tens of thousands of clones, roughly 89% detected once. Per the germline V gene, CDR1 is SGHRS and CDR2 is YFSETQ. The CDR3 loop spans 15 amino acids. Trimming stripped 0 bases from V and 3 bases from J, with 10 bases between. The V and J genes are TRBV5-1 and TRBJ1-3; no clear D gene. This receptor was obtained from an adult with an advanced solid tumor such as melanoma, head and neck, liver or kidney cancer. The sample consisted of CD4+ or CD8+ T cells sorted from blood, taken in a trial of the OX40 agonist ivuxolimab. The CDR3 here is CASSLAGISGNTIYF. The CDR3 DNA follows: TGCGCCAGCAGCTTGGCTGGGATTAGTGGAAACACCATATATTTT. The full variable domain, rest sourced from reference TRBV5-1 and TRBJ1-3, is KAGVTQTPRYLIKTRGQQVTLSCSPISGHRSVSWYQQTPGQGLQFLFEYFSETQRNKGNFPGRFSGRQFSNSRSEMNVSTLELGDSALYLCASSLAGISGNTIYFGEGSWLTVV.